A selection of T cell receptor beta chains follows, all from one sample in a study of cytomegalovirus exposure and HLA in healthy donors. Profiled with immunoSEQ multiplex PCR; TCRdb holds only in-frame clones, not every one. The repertoire holds 90,000 to 95,000 clones, with roughly 79% as singletons. The sequencing sample was made of PBMCs. Source of these receptors: a man aged 25-45 years in good health and CMV-seronegative. The CDR3 runs from the conserved cysteine through the conserved F or W. A D gene is named only where the DNA matches it firmly. A row's size may be missing; if present it is once, few, many or a size class.

DNA: TGTGCCAGCAGCTTAACCGGGACAGGAGTCCGATTCAATCAGCCCCAGCATTTT
CDR3: CASSLTGTGVRFNQPQHF
V: TRBV7-9
D: TRBD1
J: TRBJ1-5
size: once
length: 18

DNA: TGTGCCAGCAGCTTTGGAGCGGCCGCCTTTGACGAGCAGTACTTC
CDR3: CASSFGAAAFDEQYF
V: TRBV5-6
D: NA
J: TRBJ2-7
size: NA
length: 15

DNA: TGTGCCAGCAGCTTACGGGGGAAGAACACTGAAGCTTTCTTT
CDR3: CASSLRGKNTEAFF
V: TRBV7-3
D: NA
J: TRBJ1-1
size: once
length: 14

DNA: TGTGCCAGTACGGGACAGCAAATCTATGGCTACACCTTC
CDR3: CASTGQQIYGYTF
V: TRBV19
D: TRBD1
J: TRBJ1-2
size: once
length: 13

DNA: TGTGCCAGCTCAGACGACTCCTATGGCTACACCTTC
CDR3: CASSDDSYGYTF
V: TRBV18
D: NA
J: TRBJ1-2
size: NA
length: 12

DNA: TGTGCCAGCAGTGAGGGCAGGCCGGTCGGACAGTTCTTC
CDR3: CASSEGRPVGQFF
V: TRBV2
D: NA
J: TRBJ2-1
size: NA
length: 13

DNA: TGCGCCAGCAGTCAAACTAGCGGGAGGGCCTTCAACACCGGGGAGCTGTTTTTT
CDR3: CASSQTSGRAFNTGELFF
V: TRBV5-1
D: TRBD2
J: TRBJ2-2
size: NA
length: 18

DNA: TGTGCCAGCAGCCGCAGGGGTTTGAACACTGAAGCTTTCTTT
CDR3: CASSRRGLNTEAFF
V: TRBV5-6
D: NA
J: TRBJ1-1
size: NA
length: 14

DNA: TGCGCCAGCACCTCTGGCGGGAGCGATACGCAGTATTTT
CDR3: CASTSGGSDTQYF
V: TRBV10-1
D: TRBD2
J: TRBJ2-3
size: NA
length: 13

DNA: TGTGCCAGCGGGGGGGGGAATCAGCCCCAGCATTTT
CDR3: CASGGGNQPQHF
V: TRBV27
D: NA
J: TRBJ1-5
size: NA
length: 12

DNA: TGTGCCATCCTCATAGAGCACCTCGACTCGAACACCGGGGAGCTGTTTTTT
CDR3: CAILIEHLDSNTGELFF
V: TRBV10-3
D: NA
J: TRBJ2-2
size: NA
length: 17

DNA: TGTGCCAGCAGCTCCTCGTCGGGGGGCACTGAAGCTTTCTTT
CDR3: CASSSSSGGTEAFF
V: TRBV7-3
D: NA
J: TRBJ1-1
size: once
length: 14

DNA: TGTGCCAGCAGCTTGGGACTAGCGGGAGAGTATGAGCAGTTCTTC
CDR3: CASSLGLAGEYEQFF
V: TRBV5-4
D: TRBD2
J: TRBJ2-1
size: NA
length: 15

DNA: TGTGCCAGCAGTTACTCGTACCCGGGTACCTATGGCTACACCTTC
CDR3: CASSYSYPGTYGYTF
V: TRBV6-5
D: NA
J: TRBJ1-2
size: NA
length: 15

DNA: TGTGCCAGCAGCGACGGACAGACTTGGAGCTATGGCTACACCTTC
CDR3: CASSDGQTWSYGYTF
V: TRBV9
D: NA
J: TRBJ1-2
size: NA
length: 15

DNA: TGTGCCAGCAGCCGTTACAATGAGCAGTTCTTC
CDR3: CASSRYNEQFF
V: TRBV6-5
D: NA
J: TRBJ2-1
size: NA
length: 11

DNA: TGTGCCAGCAGCCTGACAGGGTCCGGAAACACCATATATTTT
CDR3: CASSLTGSGNTIYF
V: TRBV5-6
D: TRBD1
J: TRBJ1-3
size: few
length: 14

DNA: TGTGCCAGCGTAAAGACAGCCTACAATGAGCAGTTCTTC
CDR3: CASVKTAYNEQFF
V: TRBV6-1
D: NA
J: TRBJ2-1
size: NA
length: 13

DNA: TGTGCCAGCAGCCTAGGACAGGGAATGAACACTGAAGCTTTCTTT
CDR3: CASSLGQGMNTEAFF
V: TRBV7-6
D: TRBD1
J: TRBJ1-1
size: few
length: 15

DNA: TGTGCCAGCAGGCCGCGGGGACAGGGGGGTTCACCCCTCCACTTT
CDR3: CASRPRGQGGSPLHF
V: TRBV27
D: TRBD1
J: TRBJ1-6
size: NA
length: 15

DNA: TGTGCCAGTAGTATGGGGACAGCGGCTGAAGGCTACACCTTC
CDR3: CASSMGTAAEGYTF
V: TRBV19
D: TRBD1
J: TRBJ1-2
size: few
length: 14

DNA: TGCAGCGTTGTGGCAGGGGGTGGAACTGAAGCTTTCTTT
CDR3: CSVVAGGGTEAFF
V: TRBV29-1
D: TRBD1
J: TRBJ1-1
size: few
length: 13

DNA: TGTGCCATTAGGGGTGGGGGGTTGGCCGGGGAGCTGTTTTTT
CDR3: CAIRGGGLAGELFF
V: TRBV6-6
D: NA
J: TRBJ2-2
size: NA
length: 14

DNA: TGTGCCAGCAGTTACTCGGGCCGCTCCCTTTACGAGCAGTACTTC
CDR3: CASSYSGRSLYEQYF
V: TRBV6-5
D: NA
J: TRBJ2-7
size: few
length: 15

DNA: TGTGCCAGCAGCCGGGCGGGGAACTATGGCTACACCTTC
CDR3: CASSRAGNYGYTF
V: TRBV5-4
D: NA
J: TRBJ1-2
size: NA
length: 13

DNA: TGTGCCAGAACCGGGTCCGAAGGCGCAGATACGCAGTATTTT
CDR3: CARTGSEGADTQYF
V: TRBV27
D: NA
J: TRBJ2-3
size: NA
length: 14

DNA: TGTGCCAGCAGCCTGGAAAGCGGCTATGGCTACACCTTC
CDR3: CASSLESGYGYTF
V: TRBV4-2
D: NA
J: TRBJ1-2
size: NA
length: 13

DNA: TGTGCCAGCAGCTTAGGGGCTAGCGGCGCGTACAATGAGCAGTTCTTC
CDR3: CASSLGASGAYNEQFF
V: TRBV7-2
D: TRBD2
J: TRBJ2-1
size: NA
length: 16

DNA: TGTGCCAGCAATGGGGCCCAGAACACTGAAGCTTTCTTT
CDR3: CASNGAQNTEAFF
V: TRBV21-1
D: NA
J: TRBJ1-1
size: NA
length: 13

DNA: TGTGCCAGCAGCTTGACAGGGGACACTGAAGCTTTCTTT
CDR3: CASSLTGDTEAFF
V: TRBV5-8
D: TRBD1
J: TRBJ1-1
size: once
length: 13

DNA: TGTGCCAGCAGCCAAGAAGATAGTATCTCTGGGGCCAACGTCCTGACTTTC
CDR3: CASSQEDSISGANVLTF
V: TRBV4-2
D: NA
J: TRBJ2-6
size: NA
length: 17

DNA: TGTGCCAGCAGCTTAGCGGCACTTACAGGGCCTACTAATGAAAAACTGTTTTTT
CDR3: CASSLAALTGPTNEKLFF
V: TRBV11-2
D: NA
J: TRBJ1-4
size: once
length: 18

DNA: TGTGCCAGTAGTATCGGGGTAGGAGCTAACTATGGCTACACCTTC
CDR3: CASSIGVGANYGYTF
V: TRBV19
D: NA
J: TRBJ1-2
size: NA
length: 15

DNA: TGTGCCAGCAGCGTAGTCCCCGGAGCGTGTCCTCGGATGAACACTGAAGCTTTCTTT
CDR3: CASSVVPGACPRMNTEAFF
V: TRBV9
D: NA
J: TRBJ1-1
size: NA
length: 19

DNA: TGTGCCAGCAGCTTAGCGGGGGGCAGTGGGGCCAACGTCCTGACTTTC
CDR3: CASSLAGGSGANVLTF
V: TRBV11-3
D: NA
J: TRBJ2-6
size: NA
length: 16

DNA: TGCAGTGCTATCGCAGATACGCAGTATTTT
CDR3: CSAIADTQYF
V: TRBV20-1
D: NA
J: TRBJ2-3
size: NA
length: 10

DNA: TGTGCCAGCAGCAAGGACTCGTTCGGGGAGGAGCAGTTCTTC
CDR3: CASSKDSFGEEQFF
V: TRBV7-9
D: NA
J: TRBJ2-1
size: few
length: 14